Listed below are T cell receptor beta chains from one sample, sequenced in a study of T cell responses to AZD1222 COVID-19 vaccine. Generated by immunoSEQ multiplex PCR, the TCRdb table keeps only in-frame clones and is missing some. The repertoire holds 110,000 or so clones, with 90% to 95% as singletons. The specimen was peripheral blood, collected on day 0 of AZD1222 vaccination. The receptors shown here come from an adult in good health. The CDR3 runs from the conserved cysteine through the conserved F or W. D genes are given only for firm matches. Some rows have no size entry. The others give once, few or many, or a class for an expanded clone.

V	length	size	D	J	CDR3	DNA
TRBV11-2	15	-	-	TRBJ1-2	CASSLDPPLAYGYTF	TGTGCCAGCAGCTTAGATCCTCCCTTGGCTTATGGCTACACCTTC
TRBV10-1	13	-	-	TRBJ2-2	CASRDTNTGELFF	TGCGCCAGCAGGGACACCAACACCGGGGAGCTGTTTTTT
TRBV18	16	-	TRBD2	TRBJ2-1	CASSPLSTSGYNEQFF	TGTGCCAGCTCACCACTTTCGACTAGCGGGTACAATGAGCAGTTCTTC
TRBV19	15	-	-	TRBJ1-2	CASSISPDSRYGYTF	TGTGCCAGTAGTATTAGTCCCGACTCAAGGTATGGCTACACCTTC
TRBV6-1	13	-	-	TRBJ2-5	CASSEPVRDAQYF	TGTGCCAGCAGTGAACCTGTCCGGGACGCCCAGTACTTC
TRBV30	13	once	-	TRBJ1-5	CAWSRDPNQPQHF	TGTGCCTGGAGTCGGGACCCCAATCAGCCCCAGCATTTT
TRBV18	15	-	-	TRBJ2-3	CASSTELPSTDTQYF	TGTGCCAGCTCAACGGAGTTACCTAGCACAGATACGCAGTATTTT
TRBV4-1	17	-	TRBD2	TRBJ2-2	CASSQNTGTSVVGELFF	TGCGCCAGCAGCCAGAATACCGGGACTAGCGTTGTCGGGGAGCTGTTTTTT
TRBV6-2/TRBV6-3	15	once	-	TRBJ1-5	CASSGGVMGNQPQHF	TGTGCCAGCAGTGGCGGGGTTATGGGCAATCAGCCCCAGCATTTT
TRBV2	11	-	-	TRBJ2-3	CVAGRPDTQYF	TGTGTCGCAGGGCGCCCAGATACGCAGTATTTT
TRBV6-5	15	-	TRBD2	TRBJ2-3	CASSYSGLAADTQYF	TGTGCCAGCAGTTACTCGGGGCTAGCGGCAGATACGCAGTATTTT
TRBV5-6	14	-	-	TRBJ2-1	CASSFGTGLNEQFF	TGTGCCAGCAGCTTTGGGACGGGTCTGAATGAGCAGTTCTTC
TRBV29-1	13	-	-	TRBJ2-7	CSVEGQGGYEQYF	TGCAGCGTTGAGGGGCAGGGGGGCTACGAGCAGTACTTC
TRBV5-4	17	-	-	TRBJ2-1	CASSSGSIRKLDNEQFF	TGTGCCAGCAGCTCCGGGAGCATAAGGAAGCTGGACAATGAGCAGTTCTTC
TRBV11-2	17	-	-	TRBJ2-4	CASSLWGRGVGRNIQYF	TGTGCCAGCAGCTTATGGGGTCGTGGGGTTGGGAGAAACATTCAGTACTTC
TRBV10-3	12	few	TRBD2	TRBJ2-7	CAIGTSGYEQYF	TGTGCCATCGGGACTAGCGGTTACGAGCAGTACTTC
TRBV19	15	-	TRBD2	TRBJ2-1	CASSIEGLAGNEQFF	TGTGCCAGTAGTATAGAGGGACTAGCGGGCAATGAGCAGTTCTTC
TRBV9	14	-	-	TRBJ1-4	CASSVGGRNEKLFF	TGTGCCAGCAGCGTGGGGGGGAGGAATGAAAAACTGTTTTTT
TRBV18	15	-	-	TRBJ1-1	CASSPGRPGIAEAFF	TGTGCCAGCTCACCGGGACGGCCGGGTATCGCTGAAGCTTTCTTT
TRBV10-3	14	once	-	TRBJ2-2	CAISESGTPGELFF	TGTGCCATCAGTGAGTCAGGGACCCCCGGGGAGCTGTTTTTT
TRBV6-2/TRBV6-3	15	-	TRBD1	TRBJ1-6	CASSPWTGEFSPLHF	TGTGCCAGCAGTCCCTGGACAGGAGAGTTTTCACCCCTCCACTTT